This T cell receptor beta chain emerged from a study of blood T cell repertoires in COVID-19. Study-level information: COVID-19 samples, acute and convalescent, were from the United States, Italy and Spain.

Germline-derived CDR1 and CDR2 are SNHLY and FYNNEI. The CDR3 sequence is 14 residues long. V lost 5 bases, J lost 3 bases, and 6 bases stayed unmatched. Some clones are missing from TCRdb's copy, which holds only in-frame ones; the method was immunoSEQ multiplex PCR. The sample holds more than 85,000 clones, around four fifths seen once. This clonotype was obtained from a woman aged 55-70 years with acute or convalescent COVID-19. The rearrangement links TRBV2 to TRBJ1-1, with 7 bases identical to TRBD1. What was sequenced was peripheral blood. Written as DNA, the CDR3 is TGTGCCAGCAGTACGGGACAGATGGACACTGAAGCTTTCTTT. Encoded protein: CASSTGQMDTEAFF.